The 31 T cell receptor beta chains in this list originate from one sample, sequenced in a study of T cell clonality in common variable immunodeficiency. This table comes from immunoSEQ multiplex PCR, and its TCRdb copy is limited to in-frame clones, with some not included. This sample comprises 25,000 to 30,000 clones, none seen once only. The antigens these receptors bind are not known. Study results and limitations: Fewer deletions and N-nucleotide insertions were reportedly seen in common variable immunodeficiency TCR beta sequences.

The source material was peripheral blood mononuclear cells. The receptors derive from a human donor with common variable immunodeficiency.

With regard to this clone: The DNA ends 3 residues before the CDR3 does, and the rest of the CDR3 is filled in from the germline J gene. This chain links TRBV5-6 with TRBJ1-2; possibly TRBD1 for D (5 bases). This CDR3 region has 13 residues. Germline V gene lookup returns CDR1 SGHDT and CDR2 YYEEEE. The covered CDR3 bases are TGTGCCAGCAGCTTGGTTAGGGGTCTGGGC. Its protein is CASSLVRGLG. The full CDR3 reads CASSLVRGLGYTF.

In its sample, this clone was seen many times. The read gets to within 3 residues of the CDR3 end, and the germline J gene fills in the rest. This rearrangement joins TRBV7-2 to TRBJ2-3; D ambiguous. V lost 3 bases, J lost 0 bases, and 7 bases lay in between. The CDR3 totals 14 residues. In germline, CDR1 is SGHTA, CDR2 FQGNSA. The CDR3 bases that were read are TGTGCCAGCAGCTTCGGGTACAGCACAGATACG. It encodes CASSFGYSTDT. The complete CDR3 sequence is CASSFGYSTDTQYF.

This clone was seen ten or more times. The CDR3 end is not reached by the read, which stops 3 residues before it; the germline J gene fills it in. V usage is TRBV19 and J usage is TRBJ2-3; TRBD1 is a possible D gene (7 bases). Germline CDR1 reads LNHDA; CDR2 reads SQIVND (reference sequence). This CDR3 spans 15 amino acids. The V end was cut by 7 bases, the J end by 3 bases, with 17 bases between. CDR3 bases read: TGTGCCAGTACCTATGAGGCAGGGGGGACAGATACG. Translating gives CASTYEAGGTDT. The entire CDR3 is CASTYEAGGTDTQYF.

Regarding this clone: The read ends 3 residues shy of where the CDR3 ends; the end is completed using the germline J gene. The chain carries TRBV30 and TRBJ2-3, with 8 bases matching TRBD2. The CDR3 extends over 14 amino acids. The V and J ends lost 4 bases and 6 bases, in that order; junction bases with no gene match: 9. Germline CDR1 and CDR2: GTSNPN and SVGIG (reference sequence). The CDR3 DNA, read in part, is TGTGCCTGGATTAAGCGGGGGACCTCGGATACG. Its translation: CAWIKRGTSDT. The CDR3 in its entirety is CAWIKRGTSDTQYF.

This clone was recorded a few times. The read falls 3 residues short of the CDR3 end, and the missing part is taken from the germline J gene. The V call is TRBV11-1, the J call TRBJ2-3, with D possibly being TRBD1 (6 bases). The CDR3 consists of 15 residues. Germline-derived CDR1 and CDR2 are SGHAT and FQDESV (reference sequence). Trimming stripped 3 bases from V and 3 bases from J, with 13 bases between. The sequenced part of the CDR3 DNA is TGTGCCAGCAGCTTCAGGGGCGGAGGAACAGATACG. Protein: CASSFRGGGTDT. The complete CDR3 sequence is CASSFRGGGTDTQYF.

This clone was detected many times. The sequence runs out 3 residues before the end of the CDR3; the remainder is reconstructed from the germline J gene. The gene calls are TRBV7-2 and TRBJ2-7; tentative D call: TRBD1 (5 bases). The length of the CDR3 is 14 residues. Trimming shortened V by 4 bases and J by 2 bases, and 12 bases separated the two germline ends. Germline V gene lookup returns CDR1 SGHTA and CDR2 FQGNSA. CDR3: CASSSRVGPYEQYF. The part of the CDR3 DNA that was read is TGTGCCAGCAGCTCCAGGGTGGGTCCCTACGAG.

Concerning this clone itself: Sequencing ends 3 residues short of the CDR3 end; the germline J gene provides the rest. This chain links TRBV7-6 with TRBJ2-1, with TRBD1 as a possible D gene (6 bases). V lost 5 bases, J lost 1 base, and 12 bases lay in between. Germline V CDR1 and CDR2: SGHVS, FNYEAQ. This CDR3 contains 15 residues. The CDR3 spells CASSDQQGSYNEQFF. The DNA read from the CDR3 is TGTGCCAGCAGCGATCAACAGGGTTCCTACAATGAG.

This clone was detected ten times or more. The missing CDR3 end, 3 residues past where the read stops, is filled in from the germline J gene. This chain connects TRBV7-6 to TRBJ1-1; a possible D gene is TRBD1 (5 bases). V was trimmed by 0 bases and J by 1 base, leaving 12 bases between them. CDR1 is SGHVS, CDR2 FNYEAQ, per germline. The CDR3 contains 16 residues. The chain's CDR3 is CASSLAAGSTNTEAFF. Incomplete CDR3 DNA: TGTGCCAGCAGCTTAGCGGCAGGGTCTACGAACACTGAA.

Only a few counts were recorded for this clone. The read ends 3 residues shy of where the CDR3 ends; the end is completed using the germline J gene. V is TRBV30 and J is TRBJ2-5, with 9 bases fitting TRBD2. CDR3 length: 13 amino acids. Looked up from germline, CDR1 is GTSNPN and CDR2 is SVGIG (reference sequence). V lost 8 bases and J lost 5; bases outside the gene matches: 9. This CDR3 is CALAGGRRETQYF. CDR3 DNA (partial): TGTGCCCTCGCGGGGGGGCGCAGGGAGACC.

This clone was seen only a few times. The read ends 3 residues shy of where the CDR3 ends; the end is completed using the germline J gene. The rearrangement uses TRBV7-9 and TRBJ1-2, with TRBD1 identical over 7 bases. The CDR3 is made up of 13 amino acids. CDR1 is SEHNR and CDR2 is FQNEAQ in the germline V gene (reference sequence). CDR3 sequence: CASSRDRARGYTF. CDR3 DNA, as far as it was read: TGTGCCAGCAGCCGAGACAGGGCGAGAGGC.

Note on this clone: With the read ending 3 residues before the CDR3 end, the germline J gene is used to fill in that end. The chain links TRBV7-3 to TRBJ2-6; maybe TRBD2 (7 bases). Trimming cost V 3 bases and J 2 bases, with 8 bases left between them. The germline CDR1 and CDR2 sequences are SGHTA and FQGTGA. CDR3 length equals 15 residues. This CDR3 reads CASSFGGPGANVLTF. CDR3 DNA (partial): TGTGCCAGCAGCTTCGGGGGGCCTGGGGCCAACGTC.

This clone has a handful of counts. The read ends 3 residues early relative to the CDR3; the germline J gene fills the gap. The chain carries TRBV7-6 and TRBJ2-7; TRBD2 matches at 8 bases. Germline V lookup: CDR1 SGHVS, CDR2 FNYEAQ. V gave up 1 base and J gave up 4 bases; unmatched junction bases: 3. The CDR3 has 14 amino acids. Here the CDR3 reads CASSLGGGGYEQYF. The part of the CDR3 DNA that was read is TGTGCCAGCAGCTTAGGAGGCGGGGGGTACGAG.

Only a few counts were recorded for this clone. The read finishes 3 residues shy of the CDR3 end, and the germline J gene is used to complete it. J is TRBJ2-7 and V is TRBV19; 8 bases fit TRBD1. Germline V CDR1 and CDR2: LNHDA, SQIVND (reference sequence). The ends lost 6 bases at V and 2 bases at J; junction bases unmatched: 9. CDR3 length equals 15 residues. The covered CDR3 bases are TGTGCCAGTAGCCCAAAAGGACAGGGCGCCTACGAG. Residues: CASSPKGQGAYE. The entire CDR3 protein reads CASSPKGQGAYEQYF.

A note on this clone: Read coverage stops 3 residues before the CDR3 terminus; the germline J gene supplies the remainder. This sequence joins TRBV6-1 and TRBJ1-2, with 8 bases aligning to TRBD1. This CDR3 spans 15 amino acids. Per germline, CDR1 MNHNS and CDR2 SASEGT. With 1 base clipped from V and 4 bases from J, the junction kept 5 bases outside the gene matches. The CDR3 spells CASSEEWTGPYGYTF. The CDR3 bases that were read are TGTGCCAGCAGTGAAGAGTGGACAGGGCCCTATGGC.

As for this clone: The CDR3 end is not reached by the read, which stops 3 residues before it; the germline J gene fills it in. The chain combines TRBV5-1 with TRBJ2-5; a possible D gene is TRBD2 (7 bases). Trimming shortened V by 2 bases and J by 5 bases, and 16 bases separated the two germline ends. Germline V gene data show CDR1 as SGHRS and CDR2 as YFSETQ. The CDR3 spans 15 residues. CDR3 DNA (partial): TGCGCCAGCAGCTTCTCTTCGGGGGGCTGGGAGACC. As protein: CASSFSSGGWET. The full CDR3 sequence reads CASSFSSGGWETQYF.

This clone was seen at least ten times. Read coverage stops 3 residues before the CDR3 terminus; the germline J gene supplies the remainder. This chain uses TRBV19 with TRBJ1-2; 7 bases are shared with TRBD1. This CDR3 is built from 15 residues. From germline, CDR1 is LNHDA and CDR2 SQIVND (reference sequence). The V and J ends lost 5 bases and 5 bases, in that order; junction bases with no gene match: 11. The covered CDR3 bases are TGTGCCAGTAGTCCCTCCAGGGGGATTATTTATGGC. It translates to CASSPSRGIIYG. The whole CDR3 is CASSPSRGIIYGYTF. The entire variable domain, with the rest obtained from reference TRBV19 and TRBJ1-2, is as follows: DGGITQSPKYLFRKEGQNVTLSCEQNLNHDAMYWYRQDPGQGLRLIYYSQIVNDFQKGDIAEGYSVSREKKESFPLTVTSAQKNPTAFYLCASSPSRGIIYGYTFGSGTRLTVV.

CDR3 region: CASSIWGHSETQYF. CDR3 DNA (partial): TGTGCCAGCAGCATTTGGGGGCATAGTGAGACC. J is TRBJ2-5 and V is TRBV7-9; possibly TRBD1 for D (6 bases). The read gets to within 3 residues of the CDR3 end, and the germline J gene fills in the rest. Trimming left V 5 bases short and J 5 bases short, with 15 bases between. Germline V gives CDR1 SEHNR, CDR2 FQNEAQ (reference sequence). The CDR3 covers 14 residues.

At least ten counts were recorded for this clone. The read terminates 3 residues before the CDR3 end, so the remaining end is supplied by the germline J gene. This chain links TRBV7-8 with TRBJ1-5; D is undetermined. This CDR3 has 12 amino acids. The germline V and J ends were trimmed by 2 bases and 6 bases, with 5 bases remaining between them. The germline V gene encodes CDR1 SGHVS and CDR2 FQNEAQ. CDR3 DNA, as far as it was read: TGTGCCAGCAGCTTAACCAGTCAGCCC. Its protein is CASSLTSQP. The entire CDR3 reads CASSLTSQPQHF.

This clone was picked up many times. The sequenced part of the CDR3 DNA is TGCGCCAGTGGGGCAGGGGTGGGCTTCACTGAA. As protein: CASGAGVGFTE. The complete CDR3 protein is CASGAGVGFTEAFF. The chain is built from TRBV5-1 and TRBJ1-1; the D gene is possibly TRBD1 (6 bases). The read ends 3 residues early relative to the CDR3; the germline J gene fills the gap. With 8 bases removed from V and 4 bases from J, the gap between germline ends came to 18 bases. There are 14 residues in the CDR3. CDR1 is SGHRS and CDR2 is YFSETQ in the germline V gene. The full variable domain, its missing parts supplied by reference TRBV5-1 and TRBJ1-1, is KAGVTQTPRYLIKTRGQQVTLSCSPISGHRSVSWYQQTPGQGLQFLFEYFSETQRNKGNFPGRFSGRQFSNSRSEMNVSTLELGDSALYLCASGAGVGFTEAFFGQGTRLTVV.

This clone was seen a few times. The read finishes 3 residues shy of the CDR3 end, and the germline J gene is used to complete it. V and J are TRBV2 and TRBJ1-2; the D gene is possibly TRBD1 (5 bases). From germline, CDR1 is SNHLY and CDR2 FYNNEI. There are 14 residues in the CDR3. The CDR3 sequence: CASSEWQGLGGYTF. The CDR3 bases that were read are TGTGCCAGCAGTGAATGGCAGGGATTGGGCGGC.

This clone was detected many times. Here the CDR3 reads CAWTSPGGEQFF. The CDR3 bases that were read are TGTGCCTGGACCTCCCCCGGCGGTGAG. V is TRBV30 and J is TRBJ2-1; D not certain. The CDR3 goes on 3 residues after the read ends, and that part is filled in from the germline J gene. V was shortened by 4 bases and J by 9 bases, with 13 bases between the two germline ends. The CDR3 covers 12 residues. Germline-derived CDR1 and CDR2 are GTSNPN and SVGIG (reference sequence). Combining the CDR3 with reference TRBV30 and TRBJ2-1 gives the whole variable domain SQTIHQWPATLVQPVGSPLSLECTVEGTSNPNLYWYRQAAGRGLQLLFYSVGIGQISSEVPQNLSASRPQDRQFILSSKKLLLSDSGFYLCAWTSPGGEQFFGPGTRLTVL.

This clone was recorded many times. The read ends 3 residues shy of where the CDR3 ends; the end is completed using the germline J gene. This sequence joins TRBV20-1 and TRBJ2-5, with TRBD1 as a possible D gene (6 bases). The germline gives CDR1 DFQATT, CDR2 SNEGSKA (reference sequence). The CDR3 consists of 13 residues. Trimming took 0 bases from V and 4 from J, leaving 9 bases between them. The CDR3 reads CSARDGGLETQYF. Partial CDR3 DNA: TGCAGTGCTAGAGATGGGGGCTTAGAGACC.

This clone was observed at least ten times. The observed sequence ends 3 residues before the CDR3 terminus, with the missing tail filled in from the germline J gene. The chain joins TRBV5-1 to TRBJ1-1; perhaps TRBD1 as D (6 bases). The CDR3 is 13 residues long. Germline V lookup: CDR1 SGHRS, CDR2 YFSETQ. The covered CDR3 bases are TGCGCCAGCAGCTGGGCACAGGGTATGGAT. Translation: CASSWAQGMD. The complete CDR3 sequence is CASSWAQGMDAFF.

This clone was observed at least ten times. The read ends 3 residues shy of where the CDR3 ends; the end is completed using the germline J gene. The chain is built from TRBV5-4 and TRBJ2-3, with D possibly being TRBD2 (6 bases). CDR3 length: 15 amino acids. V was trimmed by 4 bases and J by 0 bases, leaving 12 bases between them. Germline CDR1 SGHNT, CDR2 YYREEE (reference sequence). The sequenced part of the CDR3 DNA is TGTGCCAGCAGCCGGGACTTGGGAAGCACAGATACG. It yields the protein CASSRDLGSTDT. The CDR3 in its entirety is CASSRDLGSTDTQYF.

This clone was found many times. CDR3 DNA (partial): TGCGCCAGCAGCATCTCGACAGGGGGGAACACTGAA. This encodes CASSISTGGNTE. The entire CDR3 sequence reads CASSISTGGNTEAFF. The V gene is TRBV5-1, the J gene TRBJ1-1, with 9 bases matching TRBD1. The read terminates 3 residues before the CDR3 end, so the remaining end is supplied by the germline J gene. The trim removed 4 bases at V and 1 base at J, leaving 5 bases unmatched. The CDR3 consists of 15 residues. The germline CDR1 and CDR2 sequences are SGHRS and YFSETQ. The full variable domain, its missing parts supplied by reference TRBV5-1 and TRBJ1-1, is KAGVTQTPRYLIKTRGQQVTLSCSPISGHRSVSWYQQTPGQGLQFLFEYFSETQRNKGNFPGRFSGRQFSNSRSEMNVSTLELGDSALYLCASSISTGGNTEAFFGQGTRLTVV.

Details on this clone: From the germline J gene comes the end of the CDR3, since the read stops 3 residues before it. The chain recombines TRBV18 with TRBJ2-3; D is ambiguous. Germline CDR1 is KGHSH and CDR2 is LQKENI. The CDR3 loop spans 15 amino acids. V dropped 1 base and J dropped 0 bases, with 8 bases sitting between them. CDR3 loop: CASSPQHMSTDTQYF. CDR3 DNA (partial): TGTGCCAGCTCACCACAACATATGAGCACAGATACG.

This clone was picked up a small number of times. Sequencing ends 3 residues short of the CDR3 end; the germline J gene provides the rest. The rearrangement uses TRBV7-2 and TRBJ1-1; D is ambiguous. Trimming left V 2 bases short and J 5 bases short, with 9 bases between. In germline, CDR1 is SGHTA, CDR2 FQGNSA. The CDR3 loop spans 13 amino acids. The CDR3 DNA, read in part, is TGTGCCAGCAGCTTATTTCAAGGGACTGAA. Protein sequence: CASSLFQGTE. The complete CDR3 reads CASSLFQGTEAFF.

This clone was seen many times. The part of the CDR3 DNA that was read is TGTGCCAGCTCGGGGGGGACTATGGGGCCGGACAATCAGCCC. This sequence encodes CASSGGTMGPDNQP. The CDR3 reads in full as CASSGGTMGPDNQPQHF. The chain carries TRBV18 and TRBJ1-5; D is perhaps TRBD1 (5 bases). The sequenced fragment ends 3 residues before the CDR3 boundary, so the rest is inferred from the germline J gene. The CDR3 has 17 amino acids. CDR1 and CDR2 from the germline V gene are KGHSH and LQKENI. V was cut by 6 bases and J by 3 bases, with 21 bases left in between.

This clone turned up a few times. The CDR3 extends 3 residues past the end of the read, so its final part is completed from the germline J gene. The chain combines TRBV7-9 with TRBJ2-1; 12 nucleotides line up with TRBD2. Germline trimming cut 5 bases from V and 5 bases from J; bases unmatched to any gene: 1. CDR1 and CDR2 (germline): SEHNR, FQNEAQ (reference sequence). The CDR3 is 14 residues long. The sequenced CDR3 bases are TGTGCCAGCAGCCGGACTAGCGGGGACAATGAG. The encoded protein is CASSRTSGDNE. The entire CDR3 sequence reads CASSRTSGDNEQFF.

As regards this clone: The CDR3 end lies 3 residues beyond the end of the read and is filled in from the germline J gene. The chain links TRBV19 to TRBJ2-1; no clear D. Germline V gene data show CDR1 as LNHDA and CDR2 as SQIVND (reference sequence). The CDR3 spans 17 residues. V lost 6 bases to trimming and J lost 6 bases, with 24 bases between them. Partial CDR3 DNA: TGTGCCAGTAGCCCGATGATCTCAGACCACTACTCCAATGAG. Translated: CASSPMISDHYSNE. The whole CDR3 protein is CASSPMISDHYSNEQFF.

CDR3 region: CASSPDRVGAPLHF. The DNA read from the CDR3 is TGTGCCAGCAGCCCGGACAGGGTCGGGGCACCC. J is TRBJ1-6 and V is TRBV7-2, with 8 bases identical to TRBD1. The read is 3 residues too short to cover the CDR3 end, so that end is filled in from the germline J gene. Germline CDR1 is SGHTA and CDR2 is FQGNSA. The trim removed 5 bases at V and 11 bases at J, leaving 8 bases unmatched. The CDR3 length is 14 residues.